The 8 T cell receptor beta chains listed next were all sequenced from one sample in a study of blood T cell repertoires in COVID-19. Clones were sequenced by immunoSEQ multiplex PCR, and TCRdb holds only the in-frame ones, with some missing. This sample has about 200,000 clones, with roughly 84% found just once. The sequencing input was peripheral blood. The source of these receptors is a human donor in a cohort sampled during active COVID-19.

Only one count was recorded for this clone. The CDR3 DNA reads as TGTGCCAGCAGTTTTCAGGGGGACTATGGCTACACCTTC. It translates to CASSFQGDYGYTF. This chain joins TRBV27 and TRBJ1-2; 7 bases align to TRBD1. V was clipped by 3 bases and J by 3 bases; unmatched bases: 1. The germline V gene has CDR1 MNHEY and CDR2 SMNVEV (reference sequence). The CDR3 sequence is 13 residues long.

The chain employs TRBV7-2 and TRBJ2-2, with a weak D call TRBD2 (5 bases). This CDR3 comprises 16 residues. V was trimmed by 6 bases and J by 6 bases, leaving 20 bases between them. Germline lookup yields CDR1 SGHTA and CDR2 FQGNSA. Here the CDR3 reads CASRRSASLVAGELFF. The CDR3 region has the DNA TGTGCCAGCAGACGTAGCGCGAGCTTGGTAGCCGGGGAGCTGTTTTTT.

This chain connects TRBV28 to TRBJ2-7; 7 bases map to TRBD2. Germline loops: CDR1 MDHEN, CDR2 SYDVKM. The CDR3 totals 14 residues. V shed 7 bases, J shed 6 bases, and the junction held 12 bases outside the gene matches. In DNA, the CDR3 is TGTGCCAGCACCCTAGACGGGGTAGCGGGCGAGCAGTACTTC. As protein: CASTLDGVAGEQYF.

The chain carries TRBV9 and TRBJ2-3; no firm D call. The germline gives CDR1 SGDLS, CDR2 YYNGEE. Between the trimmed V and J ends, which lost 0 bases and 6 bases, there was a span of 11 bases. This CDR3 contains 14 residues. CDR3 region: CASSVATATDTQYF. Here the CDR3 DNA reads TGTGCCAGCAGCGTAGCTACAGCCACGGATACGCAGTATTTT.

This CDR3 is CASSPTAYNEQFF. The CDR3 DNA is TGTGCCAGCAGCCCAACAGCATACAATGAGCAGTTCTTC. The V and J genes are TRBV2 and TRBJ2-1; D unresolved. This CDR3 is built from 13 residues. The germline V and J ends were trimmed by 6 bases and 4 bases, with 10 bases remaining between them. Germline loops: CDR1 SNHLY, CDR2 FYNNEI.

This chain uses TRBV4-1 with TRBJ2-6, with D maybe TRBD1 (6 bases). This CDR3 region has 17 residues. V lost 1 base and J lost 4, with 14 bases in between. From germline, CDR1 is MGHRA and CDR2 YSYEKL. The DNA for the CDR3 is TGCGCCAGCAGCCAAGGGGTTGCAGGGACAGGGGCCAACGTCCTGACTTTC. Protein: CASSQGVAGTGANVLTF.

The V gene is TRBV28, the J gene TRBJ2-7; the D is unclear. Germline CDR1 MDHEN, CDR2 SYDVKM. This CDR3 comprises 16 residues. The V gene lost 5 bases and the J gene lost 1 base, with 18 bases spanning the gap. CDR3 nucleotide sequence: TGTGCCAGCAGTCCCCCCCTCGGTAGCCAATCCTACGAGCAGTACTTC. Its protein is CASSPPLGSQSYEQYF.

The J gene is TRBJ2-7, the V gene TRBV7-9; 8 nucleotides line up with TRBD1. This CDR3 is 15 amino acids long. The germline V gene encodes CDR1 SEHNR and CDR2 FQNEAQ (reference sequence). With V trimmed by 3 bases and J by 3 bases, 7 bases remained unmatched. CDR3 DNA sequence: TGTGCCAGCAGCTTTCTGGACAGGGCGGGCTACGAGCAGTACTTC. Translating it yields CASSFLDRAGYEQYF.